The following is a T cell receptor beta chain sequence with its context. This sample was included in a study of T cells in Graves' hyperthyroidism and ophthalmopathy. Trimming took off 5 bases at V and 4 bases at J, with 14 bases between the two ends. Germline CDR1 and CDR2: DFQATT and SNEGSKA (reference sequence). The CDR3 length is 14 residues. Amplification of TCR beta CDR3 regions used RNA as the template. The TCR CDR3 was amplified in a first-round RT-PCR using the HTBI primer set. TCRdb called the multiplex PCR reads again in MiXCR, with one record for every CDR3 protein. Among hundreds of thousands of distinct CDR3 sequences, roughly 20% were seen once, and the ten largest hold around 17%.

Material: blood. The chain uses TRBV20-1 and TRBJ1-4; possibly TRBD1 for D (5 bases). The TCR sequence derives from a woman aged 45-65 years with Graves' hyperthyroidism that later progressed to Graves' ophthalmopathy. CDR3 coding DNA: TGCAGTGCTGGGGCGAGAGAGCTTAATGAAAAACTGTTTTTT. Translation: CSAGARELNEKLFF.